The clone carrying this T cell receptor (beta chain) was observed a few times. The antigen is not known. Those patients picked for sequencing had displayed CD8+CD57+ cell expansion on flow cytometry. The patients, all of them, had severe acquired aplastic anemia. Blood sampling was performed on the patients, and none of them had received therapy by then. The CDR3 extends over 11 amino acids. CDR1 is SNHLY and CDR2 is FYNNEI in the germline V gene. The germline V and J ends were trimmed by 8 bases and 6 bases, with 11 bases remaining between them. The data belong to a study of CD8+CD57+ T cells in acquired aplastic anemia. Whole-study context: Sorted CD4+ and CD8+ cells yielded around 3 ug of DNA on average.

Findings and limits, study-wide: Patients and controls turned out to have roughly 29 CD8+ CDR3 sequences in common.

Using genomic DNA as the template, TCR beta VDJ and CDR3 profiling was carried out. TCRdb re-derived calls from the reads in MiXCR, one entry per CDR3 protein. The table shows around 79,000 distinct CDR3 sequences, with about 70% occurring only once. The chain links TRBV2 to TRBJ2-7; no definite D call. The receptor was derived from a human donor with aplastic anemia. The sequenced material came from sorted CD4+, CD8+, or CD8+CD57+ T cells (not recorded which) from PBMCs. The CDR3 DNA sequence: TGTGCCAGCCGGATAGTCGGCGAGCAGTACTTC. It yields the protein CASRIVGEQYF.